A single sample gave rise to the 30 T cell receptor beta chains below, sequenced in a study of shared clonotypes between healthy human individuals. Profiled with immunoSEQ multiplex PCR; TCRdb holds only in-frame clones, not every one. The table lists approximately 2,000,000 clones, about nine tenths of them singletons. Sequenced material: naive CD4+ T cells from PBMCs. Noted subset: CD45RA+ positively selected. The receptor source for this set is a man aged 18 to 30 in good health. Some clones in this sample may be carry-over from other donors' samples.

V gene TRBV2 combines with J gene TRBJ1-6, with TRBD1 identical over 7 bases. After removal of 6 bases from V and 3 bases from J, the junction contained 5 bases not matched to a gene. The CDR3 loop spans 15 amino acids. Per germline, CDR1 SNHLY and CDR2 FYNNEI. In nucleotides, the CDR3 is TGTGCCAGCAGGGTCCGGGACAGCTATAATTCACCCCTCCACTTT. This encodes CASRVRDSYNSPLHF.

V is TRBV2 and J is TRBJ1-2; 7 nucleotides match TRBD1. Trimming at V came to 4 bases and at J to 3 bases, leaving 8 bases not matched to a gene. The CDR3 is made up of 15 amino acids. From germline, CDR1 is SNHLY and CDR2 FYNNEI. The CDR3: CASSALQGNYYGYTF. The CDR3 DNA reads TGTGCCAGCAGTGCCTTACAGGGGAACTACTATGGCTACACCTTC.

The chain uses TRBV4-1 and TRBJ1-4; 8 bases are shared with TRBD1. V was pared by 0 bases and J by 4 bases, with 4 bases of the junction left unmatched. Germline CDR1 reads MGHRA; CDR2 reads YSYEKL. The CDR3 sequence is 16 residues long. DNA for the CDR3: TGCGCCAGCAGCCAAGATACAGGACAGGGTAATGAAAAACTGTTTTTT. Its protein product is CASSQDTGQGNEKLFF.

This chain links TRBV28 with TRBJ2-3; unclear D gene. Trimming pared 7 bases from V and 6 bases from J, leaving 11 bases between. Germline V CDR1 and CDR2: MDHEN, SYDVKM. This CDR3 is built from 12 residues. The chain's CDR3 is CASTGTRDTQYF. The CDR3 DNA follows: TGTGCCAGCACCGGCACGAGGGATACGCAGTATTTT.

Here the CDR3 reads CASSRPATGGLAGVRHEQYF. CDR3 nucleotide sequence: TGTGCCAGCAGTCGCCCCGCGACAGGGGGACTAGCGGGAGTCCGCCACGAGCAGTACTTC. This chain joins TRBV28 and TRBJ2-7, with 14 bases identical to TRBD2. The V gene end was trimmed by 5 bases and the J gene end by 5 bases; junction bases not matched to a gene: 20. Germline V gene data show CDR1 as MDHEN and CDR2 as SYDVKM. The CDR3 covers 20 residues.

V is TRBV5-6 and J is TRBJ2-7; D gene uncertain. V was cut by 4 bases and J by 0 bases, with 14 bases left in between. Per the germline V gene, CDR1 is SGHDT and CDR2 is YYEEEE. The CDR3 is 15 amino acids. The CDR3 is CASSEPTGSSYEQYF. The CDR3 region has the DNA TGTGCCAGCAGCGAGCCAACCGGCAGCTCCTACGAGCAGTACTTC.

The CDR3 protein is CASTGTGLDTQYF. DNA for the CDR3: TGTGCCAGCACAGGGACGGGGTTAGATACGCAGTATTTT. The chain recombines TRBV28 with TRBJ2-3; D may match TRBD1 or TRBD2 (5 bases each). The CDR3 totals 13 residues. The V end lost 7 bases, the J end lost 5 bases, and 13 bases lay between the germline ends. The V gene's germline CDR1 is MDHEN and CDR2 SYDVKM.

In DNA, the CDR3 is TGCGCCAGCAGCCTTGGGCCTTCCAATGAGCAGTTCTTC. Its protein product is CASSLGPSNEQFF. The chain recombines TRBV5-1 with TRBJ2-1; D unclear. V was pared by 4 bases and J by 6 bases, with 11 bases between. The CDR3 runs 13 residues. The germline gives CDR1 SGHRS, CDR2 YFSETQ.

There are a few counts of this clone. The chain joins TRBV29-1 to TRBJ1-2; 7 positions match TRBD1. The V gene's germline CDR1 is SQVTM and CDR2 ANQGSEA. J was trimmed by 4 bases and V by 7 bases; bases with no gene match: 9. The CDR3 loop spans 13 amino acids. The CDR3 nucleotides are TGCAGCGCCGGCTTCGGGACAGCCTATGGCTACACCTTC. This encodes CSAGFGTAYGYTF.

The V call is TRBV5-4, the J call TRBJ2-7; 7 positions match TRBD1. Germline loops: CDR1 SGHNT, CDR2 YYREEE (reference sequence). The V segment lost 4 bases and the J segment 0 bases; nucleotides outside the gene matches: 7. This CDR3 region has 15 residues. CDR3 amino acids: CASSRQGPLSYEQYF. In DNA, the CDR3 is TGTGCCAGCAGCCGACAGGGACCCCTCTCCTACGAGCAGTACTTC. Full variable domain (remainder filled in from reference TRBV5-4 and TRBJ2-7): ETGVTQSPTHLIKTRGQQVTLRCSSQSGHNTVSWYQQALGQGPQFIFQYYREEENGRGNFPPRFSGLQFPNYSSELNVNALELDDSALYLCASSRQGPLSYEQYFGPGTRLTVT.

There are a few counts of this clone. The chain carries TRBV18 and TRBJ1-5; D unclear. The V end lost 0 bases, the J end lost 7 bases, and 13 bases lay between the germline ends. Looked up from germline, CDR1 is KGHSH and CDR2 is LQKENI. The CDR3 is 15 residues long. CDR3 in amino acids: CASSPPSGVGQPQHF. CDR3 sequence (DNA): TGTGCCAGCTCACCACCGTCTGGGGTAGGACAGCCCCAGCATTTT.

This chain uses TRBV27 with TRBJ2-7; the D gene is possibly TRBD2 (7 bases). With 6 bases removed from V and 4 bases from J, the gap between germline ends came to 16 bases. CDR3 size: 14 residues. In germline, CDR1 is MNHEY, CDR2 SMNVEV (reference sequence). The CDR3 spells CASSHKEGGYEQYF. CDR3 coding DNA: TGTGCCAGCAGCCACAAAGAGGGGGGGTACGAGCAGTACTTC.

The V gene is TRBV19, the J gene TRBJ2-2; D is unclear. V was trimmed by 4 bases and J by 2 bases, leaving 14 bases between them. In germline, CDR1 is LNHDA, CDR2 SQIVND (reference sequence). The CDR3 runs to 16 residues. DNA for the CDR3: TGTGCCAGTAGTAACGGCCCAGGTAGTAACACCGGGGAGCTGTTTTTT. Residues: CASSNGPGSNTGELFF.

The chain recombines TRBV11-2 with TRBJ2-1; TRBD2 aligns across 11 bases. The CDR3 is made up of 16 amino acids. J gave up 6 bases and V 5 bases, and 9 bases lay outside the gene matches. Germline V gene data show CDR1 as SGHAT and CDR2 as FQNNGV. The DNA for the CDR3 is TGTGCCAGCAGCAACTCCCTAGCGGGAGGACCCAATGAGCAGTTCTTC. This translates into CASSNSLAGGPNEQFF.

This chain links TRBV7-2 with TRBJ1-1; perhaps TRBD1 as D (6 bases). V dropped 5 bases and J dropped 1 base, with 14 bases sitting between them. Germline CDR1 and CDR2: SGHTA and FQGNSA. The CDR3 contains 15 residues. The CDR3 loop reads CASSPRGGSNTEAFF. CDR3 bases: TGTGCCAGCAGCCCTCGGGGGGGCTCGAACACTGAAGCTTTCTTT. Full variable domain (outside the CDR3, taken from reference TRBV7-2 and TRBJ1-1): GAGVSQSPSNKVTEKGKDVELRCDPISGHTALYWYRQSLGQGLEFLIYFQGNSAPDKSGLPSDRFSAERTGGSVSTLTIQRTQQEDSAVYLCASSPRGGSNTEAFFGQGTRLTVV.

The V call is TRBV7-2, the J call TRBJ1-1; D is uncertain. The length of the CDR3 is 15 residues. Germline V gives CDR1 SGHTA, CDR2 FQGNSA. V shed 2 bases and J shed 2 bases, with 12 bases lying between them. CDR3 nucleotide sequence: TGTGCCAGCAGCTTAAGGTGGCAGAGTAACACTGAAGCTTTCTTT. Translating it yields CASSLRWQSNTEAFF. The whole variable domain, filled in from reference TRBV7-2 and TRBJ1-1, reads GAGVSQSPSNKVTEKGKDVELRCDPISGHTALYWYRQSLGQGLEFLIYFQGNSAPDKSGLPSDRFSAERTGGSVSTLTIQRTQQEDSAVYLCASSLRWQSNTEAFFGQGTRLTVV.

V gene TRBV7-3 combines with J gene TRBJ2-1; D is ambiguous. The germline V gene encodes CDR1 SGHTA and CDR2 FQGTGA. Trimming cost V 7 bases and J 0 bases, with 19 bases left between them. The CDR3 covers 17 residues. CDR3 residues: CASTPTNSRSSYNEQFF. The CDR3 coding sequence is TGTGCCAGCACTCCCACTAATAGTAGGAGCTCCTACAATGAGCAGTTCTTC.

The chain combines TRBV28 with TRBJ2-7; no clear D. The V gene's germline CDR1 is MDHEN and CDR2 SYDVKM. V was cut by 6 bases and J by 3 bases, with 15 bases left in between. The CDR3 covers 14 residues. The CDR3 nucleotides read TGTGCCAGCAGCTTCGTTCTTAGTGACTACGAGCAGTACTTC. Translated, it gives CASSFVLSDYEQYF.

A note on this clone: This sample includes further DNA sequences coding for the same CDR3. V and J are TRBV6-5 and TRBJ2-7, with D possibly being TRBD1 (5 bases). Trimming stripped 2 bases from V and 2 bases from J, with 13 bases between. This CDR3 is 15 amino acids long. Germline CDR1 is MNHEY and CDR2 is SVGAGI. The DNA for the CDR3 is TGTGCCAGCAGTTACGGCGCAGGGTCCCCCTACGAGCAGTACTTC. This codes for CASSYGAGSPYEQYF.

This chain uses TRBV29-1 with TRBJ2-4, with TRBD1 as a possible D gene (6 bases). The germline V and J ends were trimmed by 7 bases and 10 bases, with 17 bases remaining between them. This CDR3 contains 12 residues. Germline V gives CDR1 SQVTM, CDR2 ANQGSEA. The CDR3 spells CSASQQGRIQYF. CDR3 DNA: TGCAGCGCGAGCCAACAGGGTCGGATTCAGTACTTC.

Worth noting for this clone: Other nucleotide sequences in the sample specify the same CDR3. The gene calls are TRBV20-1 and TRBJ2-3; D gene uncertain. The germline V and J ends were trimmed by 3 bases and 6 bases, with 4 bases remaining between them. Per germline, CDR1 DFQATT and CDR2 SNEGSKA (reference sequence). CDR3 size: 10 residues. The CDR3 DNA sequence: TGCAGTGCTAGTGAGGATACGCAGTATTTT. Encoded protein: CSASEDTQYF.

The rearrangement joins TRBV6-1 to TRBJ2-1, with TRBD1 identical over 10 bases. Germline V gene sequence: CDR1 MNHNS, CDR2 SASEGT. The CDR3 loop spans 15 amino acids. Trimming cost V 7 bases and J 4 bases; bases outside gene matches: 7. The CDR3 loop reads CASIGRDRGYNEQFF. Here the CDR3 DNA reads TGTGCCAGCATAGGCCGGGACAGGGGTTACAATGAGCAGTTCTTC.

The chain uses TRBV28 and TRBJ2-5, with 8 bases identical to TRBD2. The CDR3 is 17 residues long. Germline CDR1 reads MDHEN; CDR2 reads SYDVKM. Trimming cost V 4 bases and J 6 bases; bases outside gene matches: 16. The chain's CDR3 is CASSYGLAPVSRQTQYF. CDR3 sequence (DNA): TGTGCCAGCAGTTACGGACTAGCTCCGGTCTCAAGGCAGACCCAGTACTTC.

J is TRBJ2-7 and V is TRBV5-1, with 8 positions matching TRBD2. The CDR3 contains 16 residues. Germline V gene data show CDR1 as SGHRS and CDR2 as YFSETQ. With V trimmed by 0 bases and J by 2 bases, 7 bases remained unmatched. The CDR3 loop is CASSLAEAGVPYEQYF. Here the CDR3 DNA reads TGCGCCAGCAGCTTGGCCGAAGCGGGAGTTCCCTACGAGCAGTACTTC.

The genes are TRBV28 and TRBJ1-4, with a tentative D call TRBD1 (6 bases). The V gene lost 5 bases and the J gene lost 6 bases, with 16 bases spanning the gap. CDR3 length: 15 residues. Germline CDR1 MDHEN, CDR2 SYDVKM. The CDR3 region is CASSKGGGLDEKLFF. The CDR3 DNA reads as TGTGCCAGCAGTAAAGGGGGGGGGCTCGATGAAAAACTGTTTTTT. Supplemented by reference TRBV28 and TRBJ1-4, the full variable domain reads DVKVTQSSRYLVKRTGEKVFLECVQDMDHENMFWYRQDPGLGLRLIYFSYDVKMKEKGDIPEGYSVSREKKERFSLILESASTNQTSMYLCASSKGGGLDEKLFFGSGTQLSVL.

CDR3 residues: CASSWDRGNIQYF. The DNA for the CDR3 is TGTGCCAGCAGTTGGGACAGGGGAAACATTCAGTACTTC. The chain couples TRBV2 to TRBJ2-4; 10 bases are a match to TRBD1. The CDR3 contains 13 residues. Germline V gives CDR1 SNHLY, CDR2 FYNNEI. The V segment lost 5 bases and the J segment 6 bases; nucleotides outside the gene matches: 1.

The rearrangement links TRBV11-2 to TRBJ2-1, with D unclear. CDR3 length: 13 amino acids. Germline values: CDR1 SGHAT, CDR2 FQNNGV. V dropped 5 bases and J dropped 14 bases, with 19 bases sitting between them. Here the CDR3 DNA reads TGTGCCAGCAGCCCAAGGCCCACTTCGAAGGAGTTCTTC. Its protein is CASSPRPTSKEFF.

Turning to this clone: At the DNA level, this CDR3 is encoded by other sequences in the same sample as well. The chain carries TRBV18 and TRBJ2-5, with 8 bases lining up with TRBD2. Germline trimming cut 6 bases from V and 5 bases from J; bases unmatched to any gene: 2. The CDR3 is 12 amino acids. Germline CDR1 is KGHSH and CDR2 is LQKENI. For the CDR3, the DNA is TGTGCCAGCTCCCCGGGGGGGGAGACCCAGTACTTC. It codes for CASSPGGETQYF.

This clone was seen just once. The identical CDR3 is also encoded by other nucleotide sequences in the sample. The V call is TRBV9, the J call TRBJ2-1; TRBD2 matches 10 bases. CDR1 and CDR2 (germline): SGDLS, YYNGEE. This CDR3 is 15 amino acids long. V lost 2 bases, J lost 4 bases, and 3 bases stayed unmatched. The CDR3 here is CASSVGLAVYNEQFF. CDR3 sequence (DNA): TGTGCCAGCAGCGTCGGACTAGCGGTATACAATGAGCAGTTCTTC.

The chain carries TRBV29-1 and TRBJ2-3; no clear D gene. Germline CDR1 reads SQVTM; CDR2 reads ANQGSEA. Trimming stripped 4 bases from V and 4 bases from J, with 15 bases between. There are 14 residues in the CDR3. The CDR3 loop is CSVARALGSDTQYF. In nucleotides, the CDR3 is TGCAGCGTTGCCCGGGCCCTGGGCTCAGATACGCAGTATTTT.